These 23 T cell receptor beta chains came from one sample sequenced in a study of T cells in Graves' hyperthyroidism and ophthalmopathy. Amplification of TCR beta CDR3 regions used RNA as the template. Initially, a first-round RT-PCR of the TCR CDR3 employed the HTBI primer set. TCRdb independently ran MiXCR on the multiplex PCR reads; one entry per CDR3 protein. The sample holds a few hundred thousand distinct CDR3 sequences; approximately 14% are singletons and the top ten take approximately 13%. The source material was blood. The receptors stem from a woman in her thirties or forties with Graves' hyperthyroidism.

This clonotype was counted only a few times. The rearrangement links TRBV15 to TRBJ1-1; TRBD1 agrees at 10 bases. This CDR3 is 17 amino acids long. Trimming cost V 0 bases and J 0 bases; bases outside gene matches: 4. CDR1 is LNHNV, CDR2 YYDKDF, per germline (reference sequence). For the CDR3, the DNA is TGTGCCACCAGCAGAGATGGCGGACAGGGGGTGAACACTGAAGCTTTCTTT. Residues: CATSRDGGQGVNTEAFF.

Many counts were recorded for this clonotype. The chain couples TRBV6-1 to TRBJ2-5; tentative D call: TRBD1 (6 bases). There are 15 residues in the CDR3. Between the trimmed V and J ends, which lost 1 base and 4 bases, there was a span of 13 bases. Germline assignment: CDR1 MNHNS and CDR2 SASEGT. CDR3 in amino acids: CASSEVLGARETQYF. The DNA for the CDR3 is TGTGCCAGCAGTGAAGTGTTGGGGGCGCGAGAGACCCAGTACTTC.

This clonotype was seen many times. The chain links TRBV29-1 to TRBJ2-3; TRBD2 is a possible D gene (6 bases). The CDR3 runs 15 residues. Germline V gene lookup returns CDR1 SQVTM and CDR2 ANQGSEA. Trimming shortened V by 2 bases and J by 1 base, and 13 bases separated the two germline ends. The CDR3 DNA reads TGCAGCGTTGAACCCCCGGAGGGCGGCACAGATACGCAGTATTTT. Protein product: CSVEPPEGGTDTQYF.

This clonotype was seen at least ten times. The rearrangement joins TRBV27 to TRBJ2-2, with a possible D match to TRBD2 (5 bases). The V and J ends lost 2 bases and 7 bases respectively, with 8 bases between them. The CDR3 extends over 13 amino acids. Germline assignment: CDR1 MNHEY and CDR2 SMNVEV (reference sequence). The CDR3 reads CASSLTGNGELFF. DNA for the CDR3: TGTGCCAGCAGTTTAACGGGGAACGGGGAGCTGTTTTTT.

This clonotype was found many times. V gene TRBV30 combines with J gene TRBJ2-1, with 7 bases aligning to TRBD1. Germline V lookup: CDR1 GTSNPN, CDR2 SVGIG (reference sequence). The CDR3 has 15 amino acids. With V trimmed by 5 bases and J by 0 bases, 7 bases remained unmatched. The CDR3 protein is CAWVIRQGSYNEQFF. The CDR3 coding sequence is TGTGCCTGGGTAATTCGACAGGGCTCCTACAATGAGCAGTTCTTC.

This clonotype appeared a few times. This chain links TRBV24-1 with TRBJ2-5; 8 nucleotides align to TRBD1. Germline loops: CDR1 KGHDR, CDR2 SFDVKD. Trimming cost V 6 bases and J 10 bases; bases outside gene matches: 6. The CDR3 covers 12 residues. CDR3 region: CATSLTGVDQYF. In DNA, the CDR3 is TGTGCCACCAGTTTGACAGGGGTGGACCAGTACTTC.

This clonotype was seen many times. This rearrangement joins TRBV20-1 to TRBJ1-2; TRBD1 aligns across 8 bases. CDR1 is DFQATT and CDR2 is SNEGSKA in the germline V gene (reference sequence). V lost 1 base, J lost 8 bases, and 9 bases stayed unmatched. CDR3 size: 14 residues. The CDR3 DNA is TGCAGTGCTAGAGTCTGGCAGGGGGCGCGAGGCTACACCTTC. This encodes CSARVWQGARGYTF.

This chain joins TRBV12-3 or TRBV12-4 and TRBJ2-1, with 11 bases identical to TRBD2. The length of the CDR3 is 16 residues. The trim removed 6 bases at V and 6 bases at J, leaving 10 bases unmatched. CDR3 bases: TGTGCCAGCAGCCAACCGGGACTAGCGGCAATCAATGAGCAGTTCTTC. Translation gives CASSQPGLAAINEQFF.

This clonotype has ten or more counts. This chain uses TRBV12-3 or TRBV12-4 with TRBJ1-1; 7 nucleotides agree with TRBD1. Trimming took 7 bases from V and 0 from J; bases not matched to a gene: 5. The length of the CDR3 is 14 residues. In DNA form, the CDR3 reads TGTGCCAGCACTAAGGGGGCGGTGAACACTGAAGCTTTCTTT. As protein: CASTKGAVNTEAFF.

This clonotype was picked up many times. The CDR3 is CASSDSGGNEQFF. Here the CDR3 DNA reads TGTGCCAGCAGCGACTCAGGGGGCAATGAGCAGTTCTTC. The rearrangement links TRBV7-9 to TRBJ2-1, with TRBD1 identical over 7 bases. V lost 5 bases to trimming and J lost 6 bases; unmatched junction nucleotides: 4. This CDR3 has 13 amino acids. CDR1 is SEHNR, CDR2 FQNEAQ, per germline (reference sequence).

This clonotype was observed at least ten times. The chain carries TRBV28 and TRBJ2-1; TRBD1 matches 12 bases. Germline CDR1 reads MDHEN; CDR2 reads SYDVKM. The CDR3 consists of 19 residues. Trimming at V came to 5 bases and at J to 0 bases, leaving 11 bases not matched to a gene. The CDR3 reads CASSTPGQGAGSSYNEQFF. Written as DNA, the CDR3 is TGTGCCAGCAGTACTCCGGGACAGGGGGCGGGTAGCTCCTACAATGAGCAGTTCTTC.

This clonotype appeared many times. V gene TRBV12-3 or TRBV12-4 combines with J gene TRBJ1-5, with D uncertain. The CDR3 length is 15 residues. Trimming removed 3 bases from V and 4 bases from J, with 13 bases in between. The CDR3 nucleotides read TGTGCCAGCAGTTTTGGTGTAGGCGGAAATCAGCCCCAGCATTTT. As protein: CASSFGVGGNQPQHF.

The V gene is TRBV7-3, the J gene TRBJ2-3, with 8 bases matching TRBD2. This CDR3 is 15 amino acids long. The V and J ends lost 6 bases and 2 bases, in that order; junction bases with no gene match: 7. Germline values: CDR1 SGHTA, CDR2 FQGTGA. CDR3: CASSRTGGPTDTQYF. The DNA of the CDR3 is TGTGCCAGCAGTCGTACGGGAGGGCCCACAGATACGCAGTATTTT.

The J gene is TRBJ2-3, the V gene TRBV7-9, with a tentative D call TRBD2 (6 bases). The length of the CDR3 is 15 residues. Germline lookup yields CDR1 SEHNR and CDR2 FQNEAQ (reference sequence). V shed 2 bases and J shed 3 bases, with 12 bases lying between them. Here the CDR3 reads CASSLSAEGTDTQYF. The CDR3 bases are TGTGCCAGCAGCTTATCGGCGGAGGGAACAGATACGCAGTATTTT.

The CDR3 region has the DNA TGCGCCAGCAGCAGCCCCAAGGACAGGGACCATGAGCAGTTCTTC. Protein product: CASSSPKDRDHEQFF. V is TRBV4-1 and J is TRBJ2-1, with 8 bases that match TRBD1. This CDR3 has 15 residues. Germline lookup yields CDR1 MGHRA and CDR2 YSYEKL. The junction had 11 bases not matched to a gene; V was cut back by 5 bases and J by 8 bases.

This clonotype has at least ten counts. The chain is built from TRBV5-1 and TRBJ1-5, with D maybe TRBD1 (5 bases). The CDR3 runs to 16 residues. Per germline, CDR1 SGHRS and CDR2 YFSETQ. The V gene lost 2 bases and the J gene lost 2 bases, with 14 bases spanning the gap. CDR3 protein: CASSLDARVGNQPQHF. The CDR3 DNA reads TGCGCCAGCAGCTTAGACGCCAGGGTAGGCAATCAGCCCCAGCATTTT.

This clonotype was seen more than once but under ten times. This sequence joins TRBV12-3 or TRBV12-4 and TRBJ2-2; 7 nucleotides line up with TRBD1. The CDR3 length is 15 residues. V was pared by 4 bases and J by 6 bases, with 8 bases of the junction left unmatched. The CDR3 loop is CASSSTGRKAGELFF. The CDR3 region has the DNA TGTGCCAGCAGTTCGACAGGGCGGAAGGCCGGGGAGCTGTTTTTT.

This clonotype has a handful of counts. V gene TRBV7-9 combines with J gene TRBJ2-3; TRBD2 matches at 12 bases. The CDR3 has 16 residues. Per the germline V gene, CDR1 is SEHNR and CDR2 is FQNEAQ (reference sequence). V gave up 6 bases and J gave up 3 bases; unmatched junction bases: 7. CDR3 loop: CASRATSGGRTDTQYF. The CDR3 nucleotides are TGTGCCAGCAGAGCGACTAGCGGGGGTCGGACAGATACGCAGTATTTT.

This clonotype was observed many times. The chain has TRBV7-2 and TRBJ2-5; the D is unclear. This CDR3 has 14 residues. V dropped 5 bases and J dropped 5 bases, with 15 bases sitting between them. Germline V gene data show CDR1 as SGHTA and CDR2 as FQGNSA. Here the CDR3 DNA reads TGTGCCAGCAGCACCGTACTCCCCCGGGAGACCCAGTACTTC. It encodes CASSTVLPRETQYF.

V and J are TRBV6-1 and TRBJ1-4; 11 bases match TRBD1. The CDR3 has 14 amino acids. In germline, CDR1 is MNHNS, CDR2 SASEGT. J was trimmed by 8 bases and V by 7 bases; bases with no gene match: 6. The CDR3 nucleotides are TGTGCCAGCACCCCGGGACAGGGGGGCGAAAAACTGTTTTTT. Residues: CASTPGQGGEKLFF.

This clonotype was observed many times. The V gene is TRBV18, the J gene TRBJ1-1; TRBD1 is a possible D gene (5 bases). The CDR3 is made up of 13 amino acids. From germline, CDR1 is KGHSH and CDR2 LQKENI. Trimming removed 8 bases at V and 0 bases at J, with 10 bases between. This CDR3 is CASSLDMNTEAFF. The CDR3 DNA reads as TGTGCCAGCAGCTTGGACATGAACACTGAAGCTTTCTTT. The whole variable domain, remainder taken from reference TRBV18 and TRBJ1-1, is NAGVMQNPRHLVRRRGQEARLRCSPMKGHSHVYWYRQLPEEGLKFMVYLQKENIIDESGMPKERFSAEFPKEGPSILRIQQVVRGDSAAYFCASSLDMNTEAFFGQGTRLTVV.

The chain is built from TRBV12-3 or TRBV12-4 and TRBJ1-1, with 9 bases fitting TRBD1. The CDR3 loop spans 15 amino acids. The V and J ends lost 3 bases and 5 bases, in that order; junction bases with no gene match: 7. The CDR3 is CASSLVGQGWTEAFF. CDR3 DNA: TGTGCCAGCAGTTTGGTTGGACAGGGGTGGACTGAAGCTTTCTTT.

There are many counts of this clonotype. V is TRBV11-2 and J is TRBJ2-7, with D possibly matching TRBD1 (5 bases). The V end was cut by 0 bases, the J end by 5 bases, with 11 bases between. Germline lookup yields CDR1 SGHAT and CDR2 FQNNGV. CDR3 length equals 14 residues. For the CDR3, the DNA is TGTGCCAGCAGCTTAGATGCAGGGTTAAACGAGCAGTACTTC. This gives the protein CASSLDAGLNEQYF.